The 26 T cell receptor beta chains listed next were all sequenced from one sample in a study of blood T cell repertoires in COVID-19. Profiling relied on immunoSEQ multiplex PCR, and the TCRdb table lists in-frame clones only, not all of them. The data show around 260,000 clones, 80% to 90% seen once. Sequences were obtained from peripheral blood. Every receptor here comes from a man aged 30 to 39 with active or convalescent COVID-19.

The V and J genes are TRBV4-1 and TRBJ1-5; possibly TRBD1 for D (5 bases). Germline CDR1 is MGHRA and CDR2 is YSYEKL. Between the trimmed V and J ends, which lost 4 bases and 9 bases, there was a span of 16 bases. The CDR3 spans 14 residues. The CDR3: CASSLDLGQGPQHF. CDR3 sequence (DNA): TGCGCCAGCAGCCTCGACTTGGGGCAGGGGCCCCAGCATTTT.

The chain couples TRBV9 to TRBJ1-4; tentative D call: TRBD1 (5 bases). The CDR3 length is 15 residues. Deletions cut 2 bases from V and 0 bases from J, with 8 bases between. Germline V CDR1 and CDR2: SGDLS, YYNGEE. The CDR3 DNA reads as TGTGCCAGCAGCGTGGGGGGGTCAACTAATGAAAAACTGTTTTTT. Translation gives CASSVGGSTNEKLFF. Full variable domain (outside the CDR3, taken from reference TRBV9 and TRBJ1-4): DSGVTQTPKHLITATGQRVTLRCSPRSGDLSVYWYQQSLDQGLQFLIQYYNGEERAKGNILERFSAQQFPDLHSELNLSSLELGDSALYFCASSVGGSTNEKLFFGSGTQLSVL.

This rearrangement joins TRBV5-4 to TRBJ1-3, with 9 bases identical to TRBD1. CDR3 size: 15 residues. Trimming removed 2 bases from V and 4 bases from J; junction bases left unmatched: 4. The V gene's germline CDR1 is SGHNT and CDR2 YYREEE (reference sequence). The DNA of the CDR3 is TGTGCCAGCAGCTTCGGACAGGGGCTGGGAAACACCATATATTTT. This encodes CASSFGQGLGNTIYF.

The V call is TRBV2, the J call TRBJ1-2, with TRBD1 matching over 9 bases. Germline CDR1 SNHLY, CDR2 FYNNEI. CDR3 size: 16 residues. J lost 5 bases, V lost 6 bases, and 13 bases had no gene match. Here the CDR3 DNA reads TGTGCCAGCAGGGACACAGGGGGCGCATTTTTTTATGGCTACACCTTC. Translated, it gives CASRDTGGAFFYGYTF.

The chain recombines TRBV18 with TRBJ2-1, with 12 bases aligning to TRBD2. Looked up from germline, CDR1 is KGHSH and CDR2 is LQKENI. The CDR3 extends over 16 amino acids. With V trimmed by 6 bases and J by 8 bases, 11 bases remained unmatched. The CDR3 sequence: CASSSSGGAVFDEQFF. The CDR3 nucleotides are TGTGCCAGCTCCTCTAGCGGGGGGGCCGTATTTGATGAGCAGTTCTTC.

This sequence joins TRBV6-6 and TRBJ2-1; 8 nucleotides match TRBD1. The CDR3 has 15 amino acids. V shed 8 bases and J 7 bases; nucleotides not matched to a gene: 13. Germline loops: CDR1 MNHNY, CDR2 SVGAGI (reference sequence). The CDR3 DNA is TGTGCCAGCTCTCCAAGAGGACAGGGTCTGAATGAGCAGTTCTTC. This translates into CASSPRGQGLNEQFF.

This chain joins TRBV21-1 and TRBJ1-4; the table's D gene call, TRBD1, was not cross checked with the DNA. TRBV21-1 is shown as a pseudogene. The CDR3 covers 16 residues. The CDR3 loop is CASSKVWPATNEKLFF. DNA for the CDR3: TGTGCCAGCAGCAAAGTTTGGCCAGCAACTAATGAAAAACTGTTTTTT.

The V gene is TRBV3-1 (or the pseudogene TRBV3-2), the J gene TRBJ1-2, with unresolved D. The CDR3 loop spans 12 amino acids. V was clipped by 0 bases and J by 10 bases, with 9 bases between them. Germline CDR1 reads LGHDT; CDR2 reads YNNKEL (reference sequence). Here the CDR3 reads CASSQEMRLYTF. The CDR3 nucleotides are TGTGCCAGCAGCCAAGAGATGAGACTCTACACCTTC.

The table lists this clone with a few counts. The chain employs TRBV7-2 and TRBJ2-2, with D perhaps TRBD2 (6 bases). The CDR3 sequence is 16 residues long. Germline V lookup: CDR1 SGHTA, CDR2 FQGNSA. Trimming left V 1 base short and J 10 bases short, with 19 bases between. The CDR3 reads CASSLGLVGRFKELFF. CDR3 nucleotide sequence: TGTGCCAGCAGCTTAGGACTAGTGGGCAGGTTTAAGGAGCTGTTTTTT. Complete variable domain (other parts from reference TRBV7-2 and TRBJ2-2): GAGVSQSPSNKVTEKGKDVELRCDPISGHTALYWYRQSLGQGLEFLIYFQGNSAPDKSGLPSDRFSAERTGGSVSTLTIQRTQQEDSAVYLCASSLGLVGRFKELFFGEGSRLTVL.

V and J are TRBV7-9 and TRBJ1-3, with a possible D match to TRBD1 (5 bases). The germline CDR1 and CDR2 sequences are SEHNR and FQNEAQ (reference sequence). The CDR3 sequence is 15 residues long. V lost 6 bases to trimming and J lost 2 bases, with 14 bases between them. The chain's CDR3 is CASRPSGGAGNTIYF. In nucleotides, the CDR3 is TGTGCCAGCAGACCCTCGGGGGGGGCTGGAAACACCATATATTTT.

The genes are TRBV11-2 and TRBJ1-6; D gene uncertain. CDR1 and CDR2 (germline): SGHAT, FQNNGV. This CDR3 has 17 residues. V lost 1 base to trimming and J lost 10 bases, with 20 bases between them. The CDR3: CASSLGGLADFSSPLHF. CDR3 nucleotides: TGTGCCAGCAGCTTAGGAGGGCTAGCTGATTTTTCCTCACCCCTCCACTTT.

The chain employs TRBV4-3 and TRBJ2-2; tentatively, D is TRBD2 (5 bases). Germline V gene sequence: CDR1 LGHNA, CDR2 YSLEER. The length of the CDR3 is 17 residues. Trimming stripped 0 bases from V and 6 bases from J, with 17 bases between. CDR3 loop: CASSQDKAGVPAGELFF. CDR3 nucleotides: TGCGCCAGCAGCCAAGATAAGGCCGGGGTCCCCGCCGGGGAGCTGTTTTTT.

This clone was detected only a few times. The gene calls are TRBV7-2 and TRBJ2-2; a weak D match, TRBD2 (6 bases). Germline V gene data show CDR1 as SGHTA and CDR2 as FQGNSA. The CDR3 has 14 amino acids. V was clipped by 10 bases and J by 0 bases, with 12 bases between them. Written as DNA, the CDR3 is TGTGCCACGTCCGGGGGATCGAACACCGGGGAGCTGTTTTTT. Its protein is CATSGGSNTGELFF.

The chain joins TRBV6-1 to TRBJ1-6, with a possible D match to TRBD1 (5 bases). The germline CDR1 and CDR2 sequences are MNHNS and SASEGT. V was pared by 2 bases and J by 8 bases, with 10 bases between. The CDR3 covers 14 residues. CDR3 sequence: CASSERQIDSPLHF. The CDR3 nucleotides read TGTGCCAGCAGTGAACGACAGATAGATTCACCCCTCCACTTT.

V gene TRBV11-2 combines with J gene TRBJ1-2, with 11 bases fitting TRBD1. V lost 6 bases and J lost 8; bases outside the gene matches: 8. The CDR3 runs to 14 residues. Germline V gives CDR1 SGHAT, CDR2 FQNNGV. CDR3 region: CASRTGTGGGGYTF. CDR3 nucleotide sequence: TGTGCCAGCAGAACCGGGACAGGGGGAGGCGGCTACACCTTC.

This clone was recorded once. This chain connects TRBV9 to TRBJ2-1; 12 bases fit TRBD1. V lost 7 bases and J lost 6; bases outside the gene matches: 2. CDR3 length: 13 amino acids. Germline V CDR1 and CDR2: SGDLS, YYNGEE. In nucleotides, the CDR3 is TGTGCCAGCCAGGGACAGGGGGCCAATGAGCAGTTCTTC. Protein: CASQGQGANEQFF.

The chain recombines TRBV19 with TRBJ2-1; no clear D. CDR3 length: 15 residues. Germline V lookup: CDR1 LNHDA, CDR2 SQIVND (reference sequence). V lost 3 bases and J 0 bases, leaving 9 bases between the germline ends. The CDR3 nucleotides are TGTGCCAGTAGTATTGCGAGGAGCTCCTACAATGAGCAGTTCTTC. It encodes CASSIARSSYNEQFF.

The chain is built from TRBV7-9 and TRBJ1-2; D unresolved. Trimming shortened V by 5 bases and J by 4 bases, and 14 bases separated the two germline ends. Germline lookup yields CDR1 SEHNR and CDR2 FQNEAQ (reference sequence). CDR3 size: 14 residues. The CDR3 here is CASSKERVGYGYTF. As DNA, the CDR3 is TGTGCCAGCAGCAAGGAGCGGGTCGGCTATGGCTACACCTTC.

J is TRBJ2-2 and V is TRBV10-3; TRBD1 might be the D (6 bases). There are 14 residues in the CDR3. V lost 10 bases to trimming and J lost 4 bases, with 16 bases between them. CDR1 is ENHRY and CDR2 is SYGVKD in the germline V gene. CDR3 residues: CATEQGTPTGELFF. DNA of the CDR3: TGTGCCACAGAGCAGGGGACCCCCACCGGGGAGCTGTTTTTT.

J is TRBJ2-3 and V is TRBV30; a possible D gene is TRBD2 (6 bases). Per the germline V gene, CDR1 is GTSNPN and CDR2 is SVGIG (reference sequence). There are 15 residues in the CDR3. The ends were cut back, 5 bases at V and 0 bases at J, with 15 bases in the middle. The chain's CDR3 is CAWSLIGTSTDTQYF. The CDR3 DNA is TGTGCCTGGTCCCTTATCGGGACTAGCACAGATACGCAGTATTTT.

CDR3 amino acids: CASSQDKNRNYGYTF. The CDR3 DNA follows: TGCGCCAGCAGCCAAGATAAGAACAGGAACTATGGCTACACCTTC. The J gene is TRBJ1-2, the V gene TRBV4-3, with a weak D call TRBD1 (5 bases). The germline V gene has CDR1 LGHNA and CDR2 YSLEER. V gave up 0 bases and J gave up 2 bases, with 10 bases separating them. This CDR3 spans 15 amino acids.

DNA of the CDR3: TGTGCCAGCAGTCGTGTCGTAGCGGGTGAACGTGAGCAGTTCTTC. The encoded protein is CASSRVVAGEREQFF. The chain has TRBV2 and TRBJ2-1; TRBD2 matches at 7 bases. After removal of 5 bases from V and 9 bases from J, the junction contained 13 bases not matched to a gene. Germline lookup yields CDR1 SNHLY and CDR2 FYNNEI. The CDR3 consists of 15 residues.

The CDR3 is CASSPQRTHGYGYTF. CDR3 nucleotide sequence: TGTGCCAGCAGTCCGCAGCGGACTCACGGCTATGGCTACACCTTC. This chain joins TRBV27 and TRBJ1-2, with D uncertain. Trimming pared 5 bases from V and 4 bases from J, leaving 17 bases between. Per the germline V gene, CDR1 is MNHEY and CDR2 is SMNVEV (reference sequence). The CDR3 covers 15 residues.

This chain connects TRBV5-1 to TRBJ2-7; tentative D call: TRBD1 (6 bases). The CDR3 consists of 14 residues. Trimming removed 8 bases at V and 2 bases at J, with 17 bases between. CDR1 and CDR2 from the germline V gene are SGHRS and YFSETQ. The CDR3 DNA reads TGCGCCAGTGCGCCGGACAGCTCCACCTACGAGCAGTACTTC. Translation gives CASAPDSSTYEQYF.

The chain employs TRBV6-5 and TRBJ2-7, with 9 bases that match TRBD2. Losses at the gene ends were 0 bases for V and 9 bases for J; bases not matched to a gene: 9. Germline V CDR1 and CDR2: MNHEY, SVGAGI. The CDR3 is made up of 15 amino acids. CDR3 in amino acids: CASSYSPSGAKGQYF. The CDR3 nucleotides read TGTGCCAGCAGTTACTCGCCTAGCGGGGCGAAGGGGCAGTACTTC.

The V call is TRBV29-1, the J call TRBJ2-1; TRBD2 might be the D (6 bases). V lost 3 bases and J lost 0, with 12 bases in between. CDR3 size: 15 residues. Germline V gene sequence: CDR1 SQVTM, CDR2 ANQGSEA. CDR3 sequence (DNA): TGCAGCGTTGATCGGGTCGGGGGCTCCTACAATGAGCAGTTCTTC. Protein: CSVDRVGGSYNEQFF.